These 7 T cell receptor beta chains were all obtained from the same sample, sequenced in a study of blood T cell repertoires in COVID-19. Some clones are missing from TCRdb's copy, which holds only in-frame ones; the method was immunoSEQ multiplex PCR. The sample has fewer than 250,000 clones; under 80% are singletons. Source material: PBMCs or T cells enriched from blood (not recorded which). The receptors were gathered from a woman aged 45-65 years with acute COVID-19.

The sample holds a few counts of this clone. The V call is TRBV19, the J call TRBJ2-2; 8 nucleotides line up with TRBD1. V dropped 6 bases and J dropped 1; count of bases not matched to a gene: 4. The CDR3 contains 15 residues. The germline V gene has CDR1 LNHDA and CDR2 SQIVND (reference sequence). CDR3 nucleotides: TGTGCCAGTAGAGCCGGGACAGGGAACACCGGGGAGCTGTTTTTT. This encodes CASRAGTGNTGELFF.

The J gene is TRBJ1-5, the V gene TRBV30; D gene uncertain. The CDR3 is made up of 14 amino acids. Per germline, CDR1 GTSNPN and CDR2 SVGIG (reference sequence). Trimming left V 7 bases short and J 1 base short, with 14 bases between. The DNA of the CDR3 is TGTGCCTTTGCGGAGGGCCTCAGCAATCAGCCCCAGCATTTT. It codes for CAFAEGLSNQPQHF.

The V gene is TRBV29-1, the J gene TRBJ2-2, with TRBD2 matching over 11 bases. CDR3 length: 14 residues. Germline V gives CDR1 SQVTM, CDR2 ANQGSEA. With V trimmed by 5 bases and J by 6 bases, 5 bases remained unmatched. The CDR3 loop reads CSVLGSGGAGELFF. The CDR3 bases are TGCAGCGTTCTGGGTAGCGGGGGGGCCGGGGAGCTGTTTTTT.

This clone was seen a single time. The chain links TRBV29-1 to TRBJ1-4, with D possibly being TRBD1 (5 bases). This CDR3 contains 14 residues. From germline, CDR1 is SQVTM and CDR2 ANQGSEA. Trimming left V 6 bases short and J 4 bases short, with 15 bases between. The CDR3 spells CSVAGLTNNEKLFF. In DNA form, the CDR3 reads TGCAGCGTAGCAGGGTTAACAAATAATGAAAAACTGTTTTTT.

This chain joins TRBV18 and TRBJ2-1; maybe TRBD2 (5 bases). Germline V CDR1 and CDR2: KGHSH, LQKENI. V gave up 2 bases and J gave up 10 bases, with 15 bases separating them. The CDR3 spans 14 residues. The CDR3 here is CASSPDPRGEEQFF. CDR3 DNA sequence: TGTGCCAGCTCACCAGACCCCCGGGGTGAGGAGCAGTTCTTC.

This CDR3 is CASSPLGDTGELFF. The CDR3 DNA is TGTGCCAGCTCACCACTAGGGGACACCGGGGAGCTGTTTTTT. The J gene is TRBJ2-2, the V gene TRBV18; D is perhaps TRBD1 (5 bases). The CDR3 is 14 residues long. Trimming took 1 base from V and 3 from J, leaving 6 bases between them. Germline V gives CDR1 KGHSH, CDR2 LQKENI. The whole variable domain, remainder taken from reference TRBV18 and TRBJ2-2, is NAGVMQNPRHLVRRRGQEARLRCSPMKGHSHVYWYRQLPEEGLKFMVYLQKENIIDESGMPKERFSAEFPKEGPSILRIQQVVRGDSAAYFCASSPLGDTGELFFGEGSRLTVL.

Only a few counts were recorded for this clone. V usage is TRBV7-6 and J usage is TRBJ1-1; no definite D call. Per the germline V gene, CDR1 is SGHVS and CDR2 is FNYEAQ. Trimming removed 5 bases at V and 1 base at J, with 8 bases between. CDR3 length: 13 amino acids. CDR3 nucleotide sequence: TGTGCCAGCAGCCAGGTGGAGAACACTGAAGCTTTCTTT. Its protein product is CASSQVENTEAFF.